This T cell receptor beta chain came from a study of blood T cell repertoires in COVID-19. The CDR3 is made up of 16 amino acids. CDR1 is MDHEN and CDR2 is SYDVKM in the germline V gene. The V segment lost 6 bases and the J segment 5 bases; nucleotides outside the gene matches: 15. Assay used: immunoSEQ multiplex PCR; TCRdb lists only in-frame clones, some missing. The sample comprises about 58,000 clones, more than 80% of which are singletons, and more than 1.2% rests with the top ten. Sequencing was carried out using peripheral blood. The chain recombines TRBV28 with TRBJ2-7; 8 bases map to TRBD2. The receptor was isolated from a man aged 60 to 75 with acute or convalescent COVID-19. CDR3 in amino acids: CASSPRGAGMANEQYF. In nucleotides, the CDR3 is TGTGCCAGCAGCCCGCGGGGGGCGGGAATGGCTAACGAGCAGTACTTC.